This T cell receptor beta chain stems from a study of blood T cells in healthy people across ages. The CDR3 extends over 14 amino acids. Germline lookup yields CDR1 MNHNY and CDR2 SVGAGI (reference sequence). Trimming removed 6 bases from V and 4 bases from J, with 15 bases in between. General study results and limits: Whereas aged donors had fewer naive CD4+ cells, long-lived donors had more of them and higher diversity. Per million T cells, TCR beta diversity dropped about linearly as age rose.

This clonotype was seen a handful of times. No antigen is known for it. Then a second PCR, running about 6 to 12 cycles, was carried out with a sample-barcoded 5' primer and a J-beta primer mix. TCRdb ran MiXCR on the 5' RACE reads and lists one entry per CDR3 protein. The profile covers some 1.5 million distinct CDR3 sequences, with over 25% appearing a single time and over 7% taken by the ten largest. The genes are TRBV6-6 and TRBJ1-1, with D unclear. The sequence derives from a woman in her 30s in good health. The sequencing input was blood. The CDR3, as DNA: TGTGCCAGCAGAAGCCAAGGAGGTGGCACTGAAGCTTTCTTT. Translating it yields CASRSQGGGTEAFF.